This is a list of T cell receptor beta chains from one sample in a study of T cell responses to AZD1222 COVID-19 vaccine. The table came from immunoSEQ multiplex PCR; TCRdb's copy has only in-frame clones and leaves some out. The data contain around 150,000 clones, around 94% of them seen just once; the ten biggest clones take up about 1.3%. The material was peripheral blood, obtained on day 0 of AZD1222 vaccination. All receptors come from an adult in good health. Both conserved end residues are part of each CDR3. A D gene is named only where the DNA matches it firmly. Only part of the rows carry a size: once, few, many, or a class if the clone is expanded.

v_call	clone_size	d_call	j_call	cdr3_nt	cdr3_aa
TRBV4-1	.	TRBD1	TRBJ1-2	TGCGCCAGCAGCTTGGGACAGGGGACATATGGCTACACCTTC	CASSLGQGTYGYTF
TRBV28	.	TRBD1	TRBJ2-5	TGTGCCAGCAGTTTGACCACAGGGGGCGCGTTTGAGACCCAGTACTTC	CASSLTTGGAFETQYF
TRBV5-4	.	TRBD1	TRBJ1-2	TGTGCCAGCAGCTTGGAGACGGGGACAGGGGTGGTTGGCTACACCTTC	CASSLETGTGVVGYTF
TRBV9	.	.	TRBJ2-2	TGTGCCAGCAGCGTAGCTCCTGGGAACACCGGGGAGCTGTTTTTT	CASSVAPGNTGELFF
TRBV5-4	.	.	TRBJ1-6	TGTGCCAGCAGCTTGAGAGTAACCGGTTCACCCCTCCACTTT	CASSLRVTGSPLHF
TRBV3-1/TRBV3-2	.	.	TRBJ1-2	TGTGCCAGCAGCCCATCTAACTATGGCTACACCTTC	CASSPSNYGYTF
TRBV5-1	.	.	TRBJ1-1	TGCGCCAGCAGCTTGGCGAACACTGAAGCTTTCTTT	CASSLANTEAFF
TRBV2	.	.	TRBJ2-1	TGTGCCAGTACTCGGGAATACAATGAGCAGTTCTTC	CASTREYNEQFF
TRBV5-1	.	.	TRBJ1-6	TGCGCCAGCAGCTTTGGGACATCTAATTCACCCCTCCACTTT	CASSFGTSNSPLHF
TRBV2	.	TRBD1	TRBJ1-2	TGTGCCAGCAGTGATGTAATTTCACAGGGGGGCTACACCTTC	CASSDVISQGGYTF
TRBV27	.	.	TRBJ1-4	TGTGCCAGCAGAAAAGGAGGTACAGGAAATGAAAAACTGTTTTTT	CASRKGGTGNEKLFF
TRBV7-9	.	.	TRBJ1-1	TGTGCCAGCAGCTTAGGTCCGGGGGGGAACACTGAAGCTTTCTTT	CASSLGPGGNTEAFF
TRBV11-2	.	TRBD2	TRBJ2-5	TGTGCCAGCAGCTTTACTAGCGGGGCCGAAGAGACCCAGTACTTC	CASSFTSGAEETQYF
TRBV15	.	.	TRBJ1-1	TGTGCCACCAGCAGAGATACGATGAACACTGAAGCTTTCTTT	CATSRDTMNTEAFF
TRBV18	.	.	TRBJ2-3	TGTGCCAGCTCAGCCTCGGGACTCCGCACAGATACGCAGTATTTT	CASSASGLRTDTQYF
TRBV7-9	.	.	TRBJ1-2	TGTGCCAGCACCTCAGGACAGACATTTGGGCTAGGCTATGGCTACACCTTC	CASTSGQTFGLGYGYTF
TRBV4-2	.	TRBD2	TRBJ2-1	TGTGCCAGCAGCCACACCGGTGTGACTAGCGGGAGATTTCATGAGCAGTTCTTC	CASSHTGVTSGRFHEQFF
TRBV7-8	.	.	TRBJ2-2	TGTGCCAGCAGCTTCGCGAGGGGGGGTACCGGGGAGCTGTTTTTT	CASSFARGGTGELFF
TRBV6-5	.	.	TRBJ2-1	TGTGCCAGCAACCCTGCAGGGCACAATGAGCAGTTCTTC	CASNPAGHNEQFF
TRBV7-2	once	.	TRBJ1-6	TGTGCCAGCAGCTTAGAGATTGCAAGCTATAATTCACCCCTCCACTTT	CASSLEIASYNSPLHF
TRBV19	.	TRBD2	TRBJ2-1	TGTGCCAGTACCCCTACTAGCGGGAGGCTCTCCCCCTACAATGAGCAGTTCTTC	CASTPTSGRLSPYNEQFF
TRBV19	once	TRBD1	TRBJ1-5	TGTGCCAGTAGTACCCCTCAGGGGGTACTGCAGCCCCAGCATTTT	CASSTPQGVLQPQHF
TRBV6-1	.	TRBD1	TRBJ1-5	TGTGCCAGCAGTGAAGGAGGCTGGACAGGAGTAAATCAGCCCCAGCATTTT	CASSEGGWTGVNQPQHF
TRBV9	.	.	TRBJ1-2	TGTGCCAGCCTTCCGGGACGGACTTCCGAAGGTTATGGCTACACCTTC	CASLPGRTSEGYGYTF
TRBV28	.	.	TRBJ2-3	TGTGCCAGCAGGAAAACGACGGATACGCAGTATTTT	CASRKTTDTQYF
TRBV19	.	TRBD1	TRBJ1-2	TGTGCCAGTAGTCGTACAGGGGAGGTTAATGGCTACACCTTC	CASSRTGEVNGYTF
TRBV6-5	.	.	TRBJ2-6	TGTGCCTGCCGGGGGTCTGGGGCCAACGTCCTGACTTTC	CACRGSGANVLTF
TRBV5-4	.	.	TRBJ1-2	TGTGCCAGCAGCGAAGGAAGGGAGTATGGCTACACCTTC	CASSEGREYGYTF
TRBV5-1	.	.	TRBJ1-6	TGCGCCAGCGGGCGGGATAATTCACCCCTCCACTTT	CASGRDNSPLHF
TRBV10-2	many	.	TRBJ1-6	TGCGCCAGCAGTGCCGGGCCGTCGGATTCACCCCTCCACTTT	CASSAGPSDSPLHF
TRBV7-9	.	.	TRBJ1-1	TGTGCCAGCAGCTCGGACGTTATAATGTTTACTGAAGCTTTCTTT	CASSSDVIMFTEAFF
TRBV2	.	.	TRBJ1-5	TGTGCCAGCAAGGGGGGCGGCCAGCCCCAGCATTTT	CASKGGGQPQHF
TRBV30	.	.	TRBJ2-3	TGTGCCTGGAGGGCGTGGCGTAGTAGCACAGATACGCAGTATTTT	CAWRAWRSSTDTQYF
TRBV7-9	.	.	TRBJ2-2	TGTGCCAGCAGCCCCGGGACCTTAAACCCCGGGGAGCTGTTTTTT	CASSPGTLNPGELFF
TRBV7-9	few	TRBD1	TRBJ1-2	TGTGCCAGCAGCCCCGCCTCGGACAGGGTGTGGGGCTACACCTTC	CASSPASDRVWGYTF
TRBV3-1/TRBV3-2	.	.	TRBJ1-2	TGTGCCAGCAGCCAAGGGGACAGCTACACCTTC	CASSQGDSYTF
TRBV6-4	.	TRBD1	TRBJ1-1	TGTGCCAGCAGTGCCCGACAGGGGAGGGTAGCTTTCTTT	CASSARQGRVAFF
TRBV2	.	TRBD1	TRBJ1-2	TGTGCCAGCGGGGGAGGTAGGGGACAGTCAATCTCAGCTAACTATGGCTACACCTTC	CASGGGRGQSISANYGYTF
TRBV7-9	.	TRBD2	TRBJ2-1	TGTGCCAGCAGCTTAGGAGCGGGGGCCTACAATGAGCAGTTCTTC	CASSLGAGAYNEQFF
TRBV4-3	.	.	TRBJ1-4	TGCGCCAGCAGCCAAGTTAGTCAGGCAAATGAAAAACTGTTTTTT	CASSQVSQANEKLFF
TRBV3-1/TRBV3-2	.	.	TRBJ1-1	TGTGCCAGCAGCATCGGACAGACTGAAGCTTTCTTT	CASSIGQTEAFF
TRBV6-5	.	.	TRBJ2-5	TGTGCCAGCAGTTACTCGATAGGGGGGGAAGAGACCCAGTACTTC	CASSYSIGGEETQYF
TRBV28	.	.	TRBJ2-1	TGTGCCAGCACCATTGGGGGGAGCTCCTACAATGAGCAGTTCTTC	CASTIGGSSYNEQFF
TRBV12-5	.	.	TRBJ1-2	TGTGCTAGTGGTGAGGACCGAGACCTGAACTATGGCTACACCTTC	CASGEDRDLNYGYTF
TRBV2	.	TRBD1	TRBJ2-6	TGTGCCAGCAGTGTTTTTTTCTCGCGCCAACCCCGGGACAGGTCCTCTGGGGCCAACGTCCTGACTTTC	CASSVFFSRQPRDRSSGANVLTF
TRBV3-1/TRBV3-2	.	.	TRBJ2-1	TGTGCCAGCAGCCAAATCCCAGGGAATGAGCAGTTCTTC	CASSQIPGNEQFF
TRBV28	.	.	TRBJ1-5	TGTGCCAGTTCGGGGGGCGGCAATCAGCCCCAGCATTTT	CASSGGGNQPQHF